One and the same sample provided the 32 T cell receptor beta chains below, sequenced in a study of blood T cell repertoires in COVID-19. Profiled with immunoSEQ multiplex PCR; TCRdb holds only in-frame clones, not every one. This table has more than 20,000 clones, roughly 90% appearing once. The specimen was peripheral blood. The receptors come from a human donor in a cohort sampled during active COVID-19.

The chain combines TRBV10-3 with TRBJ2-5; D gene unclear. This CDR3 contains 16 residues. Germline lookup yields CDR1 ENHRY and CDR2 SYGVKD. V dropped 0 bases and J dropped 2 bases, with 13 bases sitting between them. The CDR3 reads CAISESDGLAQETQYF. The CDR3 DNA reads TGTGCCATCAGTGAGTCCGACGGGTTGGCTCAAGAGACCCAGTACTTC.

The chain is built from TRBV19 and TRBJ1-6; 7 bases agree with TRBD1. The germline V gene has CDR1 LNHDA and CDR2 SQIVND (reference sequence). The CDR3 totals 17 residues. V lost 6 bases to trimming and J lost 5 bases; unmatched junction nucleotides: 13. CDR3 protein: CASSHLQGRGDNSPLHF. The CDR3 nucleotides are TGTGCCAGTAGCCATCTACAGGGGCGCGGTGATAATTCACCCCTCCACTTT.

V gene TRBV6-5 combines with J gene TRBJ1-1, with D possibly being TRBD1 (6 bases). Germline CDR1 and CDR2: MNHEY and SVGAGI. The V end lost 6 bases, the J end lost 4 bases, and 15 bases lay between the germline ends. The CDR3 contains 14 residues. The CDR3 region has the DNA TGTGCCAGCAGCGAGGGGGGGAGGCCCACTGAAGCTTTCTTT. Translation: CASSEGGRPTEAFF.

The DNA of the CDR3 is TGTGCCAGCAGCCAAGGGGTTCGTCGGGGTGAGCAGTTCTTC. Translation gives CASSQGVRRGEQFF. The chain joins TRBV14 to TRBJ2-1, with D perhaps matching TRBD2 (5 bases). The CDR3 covers 14 residues. The V gene's germline CDR1 is SGHDN and CDR2 FVKESK. With 1 base removed from V and 9 bases from J, the gap between germline ends came to 13 bases.

The rearrangement uses TRBV9 and TRBJ1-2, with D uncertain. There are 13 residues in the CDR3. Deletions cut 0 bases from V and 2 bases from J, with 5 bases between. Germline lookup yields CDR1 SGDLS and CDR2 YYNGEE. CDR3 DNA: TGTGCCAGCAGCGTAGACTCGAACTATGGCTACACCTTC. It codes for CASSVDSNYGYTF.

The chain links TRBV18 to TRBJ1-3; D gene uncertain. The V and J ends lost 3 bases and 2 bases respectively, with 11 bases between them. The CDR3 loop spans 15 amino acids. From germline, CDR1 is KGHSH and CDR2 LQKENI. CDR3 DNA sequence: TGTGCCAGCTCACCGGCGGGTCAAACTGGAAACACCATATATTTT. It encodes CASSPAGQTGNTIYF.

V usage is TRBV6-5 and J usage is TRBJ2-1, with D possibly matching TRBD2 (6 bases). Between the trimmed V and J ends, which lost 7 bases and 7 bases, there was a span of 14 bases. The CDR3 contains 13 residues. The V gene's germline CDR1 is MNHEY and CDR2 SVGAGI. Here the CDR3 reads CASKGGAGNEQFF. CDR3 in DNA: TGTGCCAGCAAAGGCGGTGCGGGGAATGAGCAGTTCTTC.

Only one count was recorded for this clone. This chain connects TRBV9 to TRBJ2-6; D is possibly TRBD1 (6 bases). The germline gives CDR1 SGDLS, CDR2 YYNGEE. The V and J ends lost 0 bases and 0 bases respectively, with 10 bases between them. This CDR3 is built from 17 residues. The CDR3 loop reads CASSVGGPSSGANVLTF. In DNA form, the CDR3 reads TGTGCCAGCAGCGTAGGGGGGCCCAGCTCTGGGGCCAACGTCCTGACTTTC.

The chain combines TRBV9 with TRBJ1-2, with TRBD1 identical over 7 bases. The CDR3 runs 13 residues. The V and J ends lost 4 bases and 8 bases, in that order; junction bases with no gene match: 8. Germline V gives CDR1 SGDLS, CDR2 YYNGEE. CDR3 in DNA: TGTGCCAGCAGCCAACTTACAGGGGACGGCTACACCTTC. Amino acids: CASSQLTGDGYTF.

This chain joins TRBV6-2 or TRBV6-3 and TRBJ2-1; 9 bases agree with TRBD2. The CDR3 runs to 15 residues. J lost 0 bases, V lost 3 bases, and 0 bases had no gene match. Germline CDR1 reads MNHEY; CDR2 reads SVGEGT. This CDR3 is CASSYSGGSYNEQFF. CDR3 nucleotides: TGTGCCAGCAGTTATAGCGGGGGCTCCTACAATGAGCAGTTCTTC.

V usage is TRBV6-5 and J usage is TRBJ1-5; unclear D gene. V lost 3 bases to trimming and J lost 3 bases, with 9 bases between them. Germline CDR1 and CDR2: MNHEY and SVGAGI. CDR3 length: 14 amino acids. This CDR3 reads CASSYPGANQPQHF. CDR3 DNA: TGTGCCAGCAGTTATCCGGGAGCCAATCAGCCCCAGCATTTT.

V and J are TRBV7-9 and TRBJ1-6, with TRBD1 as a possible D gene (5 bases). CDR3 size: 16 residues. The V gene's germline CDR1 is SEHNR and CDR2 FQNEAQ (reference sequence). With 4 bases removed from V and 9 bases from J, the gap between germline ends came to 19 bases. The CDR3 region has the DNA TGTGCCAGCAGCTCCCCCTCGGGGGGAGTGAGTTCACCCCTCCACTTT. Encoded protein: CASSSPSGGVSSPLHF.

The CDR3, as DNA: TGTGCCAGCATTATTCCGGGTTCAGGCACAGATACGCAGTATTTT. The encoded protein is CASIIPGSGTDTQYF. The chain recombines TRBV7-9 with TRBJ2-3; D gene uncertain. Between the trimmed V and J ends, which lost 7 bases and 1 base, there was a span of 15 bases. CDR1 is SEHNR, CDR2 FQNEAQ, per germline (reference sequence). The CDR3 covers 15 residues.

This chain uses TRBV6-5 with TRBJ2-1; 9 bases are a match to TRBD1. The length of the CDR3 is 15 residues. V lost 5 bases to trimming and J lost 5 bases; unmatched junction nucleotides: 7. Germline-derived CDR1 and CDR2 are MNHEY and SVGAGI. The CDR3 nucleotides are TGTGCCAGCAGTCAGTTGGGACAGGGCAACAATGAGCAGTTCTTC. Residues: CASSQLGQGNNEQFF.

With respect to this clone: The germline gene is not matched at one end of the junction; a read error may be the cause. The chain has TRBV7-6 and TRBJ2-2; 7 nucleotides line up with TRBD1. The germline V gene encodes CDR1 SGHVS and CDR2 FNYEAQ. The CDR3 extends over 19 amino acids. CDR3 residues: CASRLVLRREKGATGELFF. CDR3 nucleotide sequence: TGTGCCAGCAGATTAGTCCTCCGCCGGGAAAAGGGGGCGACCGGGGAGCTGTTTTTT.

The chain uses TRBV7-9 and TRBJ1-5; TRBD1 matches 7 bases. Per germline, CDR1 SEHNR and CDR2 FQNEAQ (reference sequence). The CDR3 has 16 amino acids. V gave up 5 bases and J gave up 4 bases; unmatched junction bases: 11. The CDR3 loop is CASSRWTGSGNQPQHF. Here the CDR3 DNA reads TGTGCCAGCAGCCGATGGACAGGTTCGGGAAATCAGCCCCAGCATTTT.

The chain recombines TRBV5-1 with TRBJ1-1; the D gene is possibly TRBD1 (6 bases). Germline V gene sequence: CDR1 SGHRS, CDR2 YFSETQ. The CDR3 is 17 amino acids. V lost 4 bases and J 1 base, leaving 20 bases between the germline ends. The CDR3 reads CASSPPRGGGPNTEAFF. CDR3 nucleotide sequence: TGCGCCAGCAGCCCCCCCCGGGGTGGGGGCCCGAACACTGAAGCTTTCTTT. The variable domain in full, with the rest retrieved from reference TRBV5-1 and TRBJ1-1, is KAGVTQTPRYLIKTRGQQVTLSCSPISGHRSVSWYQQTPGQGLQFLFEYFSETQRNKGNFPGRFSGRQFSNSRSEMNVSTLELGDSALYLCASSPPRGGGPNTEAFFGQGTRLTVV.

The chain couples TRBV9 to TRBJ1-2; TRBD1 aligns across 7 bases. Trimming took 4 bases from V and 2 from J; bases not matched to a gene: 5. The CDR3 is 14 amino acids. The germline V gene has CDR1 SGDLS and CDR2 YYNGEE. This CDR3 reads CASSTRDRNYGYTF. As DNA, the CDR3 is TGTGCCAGCAGCACCCGGGACAGAAACTATGGCTACACCTTC.

The chain uses TRBV19 and TRBJ1-5, with TRBD1 matching over 7 bases. Trimming cost V 6 bases and J 5 bases; bases outside gene matches: 7. The germline gives CDR1 LNHDA, CDR2 SQIVND (reference sequence). This CDR3 is 14 amino acids long. The CDR3 DNA sequence: TGTGCCAGTAGGGAGACAGGGATTCATCAGCCCCAGCATTTT. Its protein is CASRETGIHQPQHF.

The genes are TRBV18 and TRBJ2-7, with a tentative D call TRBD2 (6 bases). Trimming stripped 1 base from V and 7 bases from J, with 20 bases between. The CDR3 is made up of 16 amino acids. CDR1 is KGHSH, CDR2 LQKENI, per germline. The CDR3 DNA follows: TGTGCCAGCTCACCACGGGGGGTAGCCAGCTTGGGTGAGCAGTACTTC. It yields the protein CASSPRGVASLGEQYF.

V gene TRBV6-2 or TRBV6-3 combines with J gene TRBJ2-3; 11 positions agree with TRBD1. The CDR3 totals 15 residues. Germline CDR1 is MNHEY and CDR2 is SVGEGT. V shed 6 bases and J 8 bases; nucleotides not matched to a gene: 10. This chain's CDR3 is CASSRRDRGYGTQYF. CDR3 nucleotides: TGTGCCAGCAGCCGCCGGGACAGGGGGTATGGTACGCAGTATTTT.

The chain joins TRBV18 to TRBJ2-2; 8 bases align to TRBD1. CDR3 length: 16 residues. Germline assignment: CDR1 KGHSH and CDR2 LQKENI. The V and J ends lost 6 bases and 4 bases, in that order; junction bases with no gene match: 10. CDR3 loop: CASSQRQGKSTGELFF. The CDR3 DNA sequence: TGTGCCAGCTCGCAACGACAGGGGAAGAGCACCGGGGAGCTGTTTTTT.

The chain recombines TRBV2 with TRBJ1-2, with D perhaps matching TRBD1 (6 bases). Trimming pared 3 bases from V and 8 bases from J, leaving 10 bases between. The CDR3 contains 12 residues. CDR1 is SNHLY and CDR2 is FYNNEI in the germline V gene. The DNA for the CDR3 is TGTGCCAGCAGTGACAGGGGCTTAGGCTACACCTTC. Translation: CASSDRGLGYTF. Full variable domain (remainder filled in from reference TRBV2 and TRBJ1-2): EPEVTQTPSHQVTQMGQEVILRCVPISNHLYFYWYRQILGQKVEFLVSFYNNEISEKSEIFDDQFSVERPDGSNFTLKIRSTKLEDSAMYFCASSDRGLGYTFGSGTRLTVV.

CDR3 DNA sequence: TGTGCCAGCAGCACCGGGACAGCTAACTATGGCTACACCTTC. Amino acid sequence: CASSTGTANYGYTF. This chain joins TRBV5-6 and TRBJ1-2; TRBD1 agrees at 7 bases. Germline CDR1 reads SGHDT; CDR2 reads YYEEEE. Germline trimming cut 4 bases from V and 0 bases from J; bases unmatched to any gene: 3. The CDR3 runs to 14 residues. Looking up the rest from reference TRBV5-6 and TRBJ1-2 gives the full variable domain: DAGVTQSPTHLIKTRGQQVTLRCSPKSGHDTVSWYQQALGQGPQFIFQYYEEEERQRGNFPDRFSGHQFPNYSSELNVNALLLGDSALYLCASSTGTANYGYTFGSGTRLTVV.

This clone has a single count. The V call is TRBV21-1, the J call TRBJ1-2. TRBV21-1 corresponds to a pseudogene. This CDR3 has 13 amino acids. The CDR3 bases are TGTGCCAGCAGCAACAGGACTTACTATGGCTACACCTTC. Its protein is CASSNRTYYGYTF.

This rearrangement joins TRBV7-8 to TRBJ1-2; no reliable D call. The CDR3 has 16 amino acids. Trimming took off 1 base at V and 1 base at J, with 13 bases between the two ends. Germline CDR1 reads SGHVS; CDR2 reads FQNEAQ. The chain's CDR3 is CASSLGPTTVNYGYTF. CDR3 bases: TGTGCCAGCAGCTTAGGCCCTACCACGGTTAACTATGGCTACACCTTC. Looking up the rest from reference TRBV7-8 and TRBJ1-2 gives the full variable domain: GAGVSQSPRYKVAKRGQDVALRCDPISGHVSLFWYQQALGQGPEFLTYFQNEAQLDKSGLPSDRFFAERPEGSVSTLKIQRTQQEDSAVYLCASSLGPTTVNYGYTFGSGTRLTVV.

V usage is TRBV2 and J usage is TRBJ2-7, with 9 bases aligning to TRBD2. This CDR3 region has 16 residues. The V gene end was trimmed by 1 base and the J gene end by 2 bases; junction bases not matched to a gene: 6. Germline V gene sequence: CDR1 SNHLY, CDR2 FYNNEI. This CDR3 is CASSEVRAGGTYEQYF. For the CDR3, the DNA is TGTGCCAGCAGTGAAGTCAGAGCGGGGGGCACCTACGAGCAGTACTTC. Full variable domain (rest looked up from reference TRBV2 and TRBJ2-7): EPEVTQTPSHQVTQMGQEVILRCVPISNHLYFYWYRQILGQKVEFLVSFYNNEISEKSEIFDDQFSVERPDGSNFTLKIRSTKLEDSAMYFCASSEVRAGGTYEQYFGPGTRLTVT.

The chain carries TRBV6-1 and TRBJ1-5, with D uncertain. In germline, CDR1 is MNHNS, CDR2 SASEGT. The CDR3 totals 16 residues. V gave up 0 bases and J gave up 3 bases, with 12 bases separating them. The CDR3 is CASSEALWQNNQPQHF. The CDR3 DNA sequence: TGTGCCAGCAGTGAAGCGCTGTGGCAAAACAATCAGCCCCAGCATTTT.

This clone was seen only once. CDR3 coding DNA: TGTGCCAGCAGTTTTTCAGGGGGCCATAATCAGCCCCAGCATTTT. It specifies CASSFSGGHNQPQHF. The chain recombines TRBV5-5 with TRBJ1-5; 8 bases agree with TRBD1. With 5 bases clipped from V and 4 bases from J, the junction kept 8 bases outside the gene matches. The V gene's germline CDR1 is SGHKS and CDR2 YYEKEE (reference sequence). This CDR3 is built from 15 residues.

The CDR3 region is CASSLTGGVNTEAFF. The DNA of the CDR3 is TGTGCCAGCAGCTTAACGGGTGGAGTGAACACTGAAGCTTTCTTT. V is TRBV7-3 and J is TRBJ1-1; D ambiguous. Germline CDR1 reads SGHTA; CDR2 reads FQGTGA. The CDR3 is made up of 15 amino acids. V gave up 0 bases and J gave up 0 bases, with 8 bases separating them.

The CDR3 reads CASSEEVGLSSGNTIYF. The CDR3, as DNA: TGTGCCAGCAGTGAAGAGGTTGGACTGAGCTCTGGAAACACCATATATTTT. The V call is TRBV6-1, the J call TRBJ1-3; D remains ambiguous. The CDR3 spans 17 residues. The germline V gene encodes CDR1 MNHNS and CDR2 SASEGT. Trimming removed 1 base from V and 0 bases from J, with 13 bases in between.

For the CDR3, the DNA is TGTGCCAGCCGAAAAAGGGACTCCAATCAGCCCCAGCATTTT. As protein: CASRKRDSNQPQHF. The V call is TRBV2, the J call TRBJ1-5, with D possibly matching TRBD1 (5 bases). Germline CDR1 reads SNHLY; CDR2 reads FYNNEI. Trimming took off 8 bases at V and 3 bases at J, with 14 bases between the two ends. CDR3 length: 14 residues.